This TCR beta chain was sequenced in a study of CD8+CD57+ T cells in acquired aplastic anemia. As for the study in general: Each DNA sample taken from sorted CD4+ and CD8+ cells came to about 3.2 ug on average. Reads per healthy sample averaged about 10.8 million (CD4+) and under 13 million (CD8+).

A word on this clonotype: The antigen remains unidentified.

Both TCR beta VDJ combination and CDR3 sequence profiling were carried out. Genomic DNA was the template for this profiling. A single record per CDR3 protein comes from TCRdb applying MiXCR to the reads. The table has fewer than 100,000 distinct CDR3 sequences, about half seen once. The study, taken as a whole, reports: Patients and controls were found to share more than 25 CD8+ CDR3 sequences. With respect to CD8+ Simpson's diversity, patients and controls did not differ significantly.

CDR3 length: 15 amino acids. The J segment lost 4 bases and the V segment lost 6 bases, leaving 3 bases of the junction unmatched. Germline lookup yields CDR1 MRHNA and CDR2 SNTAGT. This receptor was identified in a human donor in good health, serving as a control. The J gene is TRBJ2-2, the V gene TRBV6-4; TRBD2 matches at 12 bases. Sequencing was performed on sorted CD4+, CD8+, or CD8+CD57+ T cells (not recorded which) from PBMCs. CDR3 sequence (DNA): TGTGCCAGCAGGACTAGCGGGGGTACCACCGGGGAGCTGTTTTTT. Its protein product is CASRTSGGTTGELFF.